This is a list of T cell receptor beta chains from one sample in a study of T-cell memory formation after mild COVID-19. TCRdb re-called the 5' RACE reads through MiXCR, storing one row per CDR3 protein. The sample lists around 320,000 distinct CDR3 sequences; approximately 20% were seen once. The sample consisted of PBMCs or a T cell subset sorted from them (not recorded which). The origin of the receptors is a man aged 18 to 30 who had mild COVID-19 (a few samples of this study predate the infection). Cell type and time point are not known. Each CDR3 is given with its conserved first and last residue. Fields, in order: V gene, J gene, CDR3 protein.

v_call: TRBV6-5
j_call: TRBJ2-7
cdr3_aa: CASNDLGSGEYEQYF

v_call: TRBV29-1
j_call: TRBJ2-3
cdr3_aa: CSARRQDTDTQYF

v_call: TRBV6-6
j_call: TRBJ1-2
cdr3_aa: CASYRDGYTF

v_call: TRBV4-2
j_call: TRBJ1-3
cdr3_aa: CASSGAGSGNTIYF

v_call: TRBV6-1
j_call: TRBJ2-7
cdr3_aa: CASSLPAGRTDEQYF

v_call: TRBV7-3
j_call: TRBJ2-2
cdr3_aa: CASSFTVNTGELFF

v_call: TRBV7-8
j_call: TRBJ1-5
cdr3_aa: CASSLAGQGGQPQHF

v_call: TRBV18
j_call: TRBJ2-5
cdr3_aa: CASSPPATQETQYF

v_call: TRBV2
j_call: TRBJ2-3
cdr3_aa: CASILAGGPLDTQYF

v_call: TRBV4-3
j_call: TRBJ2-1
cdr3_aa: CASSQDWTSGQYNEQFF

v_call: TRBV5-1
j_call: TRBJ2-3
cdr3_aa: CASSLRVAGTRPDTQYF

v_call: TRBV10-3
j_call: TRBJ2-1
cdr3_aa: CASSHGVNGEQFF

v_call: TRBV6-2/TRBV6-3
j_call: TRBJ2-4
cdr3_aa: CASSQPTSGRDIQYF

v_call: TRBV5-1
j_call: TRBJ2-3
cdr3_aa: CASRPSGTDTQYF

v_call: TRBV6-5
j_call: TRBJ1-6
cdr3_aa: CASSYPQAPLHF

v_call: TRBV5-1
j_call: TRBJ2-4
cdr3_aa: CASSPGGPFPIQYF

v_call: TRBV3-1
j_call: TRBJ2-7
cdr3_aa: CASSPNAGIAYEQYF

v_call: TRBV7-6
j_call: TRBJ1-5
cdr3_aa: CASSSGGPYNQPQHF

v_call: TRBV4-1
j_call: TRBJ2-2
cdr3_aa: CASSQARTPNTGELFF

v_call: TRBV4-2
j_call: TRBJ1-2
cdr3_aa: CASSQDYWTGPSYGYTF

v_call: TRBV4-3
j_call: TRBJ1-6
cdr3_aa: CASSLQTGNYSPLHF

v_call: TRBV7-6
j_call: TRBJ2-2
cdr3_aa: CASSFTAGGGELFF

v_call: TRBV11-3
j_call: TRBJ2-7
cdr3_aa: CASSRLGFYEQYF

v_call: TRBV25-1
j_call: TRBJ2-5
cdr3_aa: CASGQETQYF

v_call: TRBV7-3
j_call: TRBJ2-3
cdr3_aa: CASSSPWGGTDTQYF

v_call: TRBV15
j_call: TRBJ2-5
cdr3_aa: CATSSPSGLRAQYF

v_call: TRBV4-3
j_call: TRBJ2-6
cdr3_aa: CASSHRISGANVLTF

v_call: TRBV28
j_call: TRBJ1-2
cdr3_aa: CASSWGAGKYGYTF

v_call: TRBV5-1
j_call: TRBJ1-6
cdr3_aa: CASSLESRGSYSPLHF

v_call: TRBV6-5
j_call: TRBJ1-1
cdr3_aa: CASRINPGTGILEAEAFF

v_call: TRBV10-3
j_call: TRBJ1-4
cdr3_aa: CAITADRANEKLFF

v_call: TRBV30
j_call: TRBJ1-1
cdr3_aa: CAWLRRGARRNTEAFF

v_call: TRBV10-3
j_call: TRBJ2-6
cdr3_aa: CAISGTGGAGANVLTF

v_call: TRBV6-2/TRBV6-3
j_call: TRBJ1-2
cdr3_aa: CASSYSSGTLGYTF

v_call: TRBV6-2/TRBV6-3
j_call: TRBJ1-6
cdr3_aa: CASSLGQGGPPLHF

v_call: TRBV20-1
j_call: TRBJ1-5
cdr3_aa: CSARGASGRSQHF

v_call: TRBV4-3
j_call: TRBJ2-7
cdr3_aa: CASSQGLAGSYEQYF

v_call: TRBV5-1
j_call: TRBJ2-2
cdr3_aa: CASSFRGSGGPYTGELFF

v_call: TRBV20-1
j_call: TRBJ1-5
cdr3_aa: CSVSSLSNQPQHF

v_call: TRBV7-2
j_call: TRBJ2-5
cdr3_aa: CASRKALAGTQETQYF

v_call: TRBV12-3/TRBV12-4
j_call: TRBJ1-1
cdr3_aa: CASSPGEGMGTEAFF

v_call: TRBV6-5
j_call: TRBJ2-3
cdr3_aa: CASSSPGADTQYF

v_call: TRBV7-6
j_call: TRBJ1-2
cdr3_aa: CASSHTGAGGYTF

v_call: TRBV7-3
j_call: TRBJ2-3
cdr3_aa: CASSLLAGGDTDTQYF